This T cell receptor (beta chain) originates from a study of identical twins. Study-level points and caveats: One should note that invariant MAIT and iNKT cells could partly confound zero-insertion analyses.

cDNA carried unique molecular identifiers, and a universal primer site was added by template switching. MiXCR, applied by TCRdb to the 5' RACE reads, yields one record per CDR3 protein. The table includes nearly 900,000 distinct CDR3 sequences, over 9% detected once. This clonotype was observed a few times. Its antigen remains unknown. The V gene's germline CDR1 is MNHEY and CDR2 SVGAGI. The CDR3 covers 16 residues. Trimming took 2 bases from V and 6 from J, leaving 17 bases between them. These data are also associated with another study on yellow fever vaccine responses in identical twins. Per that study: In identical twins, vaccine T cell responses appeared partly shared and partly individual.

The receptor was derived from a woman aged 18-29 years in good health. The sample was PBMCs. The rearrangement links TRBV6-5 to TRBJ2-1, with D possibly being TRBD1 or TRBD2 (5 bases each). The CDR3 region has the DNA TGTGCCAGCAGTTACGAGGGCCGGGCAGGGAGCAATGAGCAGTTCTTC. Translation: CASSYEGRAGSNEQFF.